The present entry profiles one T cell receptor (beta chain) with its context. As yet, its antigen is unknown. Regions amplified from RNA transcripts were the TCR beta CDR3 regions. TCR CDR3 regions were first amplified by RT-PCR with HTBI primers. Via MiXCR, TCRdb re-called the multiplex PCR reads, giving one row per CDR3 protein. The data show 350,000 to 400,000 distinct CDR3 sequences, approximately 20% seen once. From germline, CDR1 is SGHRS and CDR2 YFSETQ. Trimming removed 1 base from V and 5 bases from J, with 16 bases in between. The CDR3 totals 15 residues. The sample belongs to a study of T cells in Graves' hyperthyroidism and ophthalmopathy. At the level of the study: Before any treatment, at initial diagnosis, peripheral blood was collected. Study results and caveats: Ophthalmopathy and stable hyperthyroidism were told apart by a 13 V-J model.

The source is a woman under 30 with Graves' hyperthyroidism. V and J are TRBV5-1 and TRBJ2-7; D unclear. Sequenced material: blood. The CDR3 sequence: CASSLRSDVGDEQYF. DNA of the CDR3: TGCGCCAGCAGCTTGAGAAGCGACGTCGGCGACGAGCAGTACTTC.